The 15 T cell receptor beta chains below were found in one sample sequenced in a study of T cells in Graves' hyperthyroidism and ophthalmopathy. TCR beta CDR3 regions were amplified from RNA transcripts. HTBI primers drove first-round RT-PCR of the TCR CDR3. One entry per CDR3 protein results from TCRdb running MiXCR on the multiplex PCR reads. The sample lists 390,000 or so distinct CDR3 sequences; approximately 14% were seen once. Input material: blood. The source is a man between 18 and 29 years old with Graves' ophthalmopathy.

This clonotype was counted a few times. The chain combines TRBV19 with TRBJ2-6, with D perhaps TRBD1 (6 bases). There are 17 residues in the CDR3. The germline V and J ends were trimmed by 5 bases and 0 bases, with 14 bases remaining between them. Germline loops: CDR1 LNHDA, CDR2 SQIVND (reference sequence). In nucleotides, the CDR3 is TGTGCCAGTAGTCTTAAGACAGGACCCTCTGGGGCCAACGTCCTGACTTTC. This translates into CASSLKTGPSGANVLTF. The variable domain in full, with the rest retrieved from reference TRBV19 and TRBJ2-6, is DGGITQSPKYLFRKEGQNVTLSCEQNLNHDAMYWYRQDPGQGLRLIYYSQIVNDFQKGDIAEGYSVSREKKESFPLTVTSAQKNPTAFYLCASSLKTGPSGANVLTFGAGSRLTVL.

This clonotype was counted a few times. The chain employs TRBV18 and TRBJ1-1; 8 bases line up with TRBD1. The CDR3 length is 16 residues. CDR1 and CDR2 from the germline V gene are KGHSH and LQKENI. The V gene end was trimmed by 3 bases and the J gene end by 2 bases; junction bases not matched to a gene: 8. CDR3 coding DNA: TGTGCCAGCTCACCTCAGGGGGCGTCGGGAAACACTGAAGCTTTCTTT. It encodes CASSPQGASGNTEAFF.

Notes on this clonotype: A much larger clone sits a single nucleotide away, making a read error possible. The CDR3 protein is CASSAERILNCGYTF. CDR3 DNA sequence: TGTGCCAGCAGTGCCGAACGAATCCTTAACTGTGGCTACACCTTC. V and J are TRBV6-4 and TRBJ1-2; D remains ambiguous. Germline CDR1 is MRHNA and CDR2 is SNTAGT. The CDR3 has 15 residues.

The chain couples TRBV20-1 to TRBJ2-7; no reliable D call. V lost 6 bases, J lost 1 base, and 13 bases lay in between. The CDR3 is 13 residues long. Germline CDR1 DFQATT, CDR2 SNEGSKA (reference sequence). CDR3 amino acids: CSASGESSYEQYF. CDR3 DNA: TGCAGTGCAAGTGGCGAGAGTTCCTACGAGCAGTACTTC.

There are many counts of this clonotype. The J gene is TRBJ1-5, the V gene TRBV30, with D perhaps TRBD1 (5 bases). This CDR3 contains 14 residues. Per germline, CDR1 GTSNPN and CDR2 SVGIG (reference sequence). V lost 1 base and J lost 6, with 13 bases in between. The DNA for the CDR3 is TGTGCCTGGAGTGCTGACAGTTACTCTCAGCCCCAGCATTTT. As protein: CAWSADSYSQPQHF.

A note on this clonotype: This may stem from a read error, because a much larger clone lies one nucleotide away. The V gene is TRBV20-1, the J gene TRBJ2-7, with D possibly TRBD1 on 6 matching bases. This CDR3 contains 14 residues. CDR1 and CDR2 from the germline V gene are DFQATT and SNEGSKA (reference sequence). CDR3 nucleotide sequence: TGCAGTGCTAGAGCGACAGGCAGCTCCTACGATCAGTACTTC. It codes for CSARATGSSYDQYF.

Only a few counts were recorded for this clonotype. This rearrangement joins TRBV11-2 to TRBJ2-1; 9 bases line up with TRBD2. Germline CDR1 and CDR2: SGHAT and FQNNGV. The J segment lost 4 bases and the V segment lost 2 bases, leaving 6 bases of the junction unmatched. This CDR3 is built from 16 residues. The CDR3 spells CASSLISGSVYNEQFF. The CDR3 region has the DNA TGTGCCAGCAGCTTAATTAGCGGGAGTGTTTACAATGAGCAGTTCTTC. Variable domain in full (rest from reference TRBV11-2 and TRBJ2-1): EAGVAQSPRYKIIEKRQSVAFWCNPISGHATLYWYQQILGQGPKLLIQFQNNGVVDDSQLPKDRFSAERLKGVDSTLKIQPAKLEDSAVYLCASSLISGSVYNEQFFGPGTRLTVL.

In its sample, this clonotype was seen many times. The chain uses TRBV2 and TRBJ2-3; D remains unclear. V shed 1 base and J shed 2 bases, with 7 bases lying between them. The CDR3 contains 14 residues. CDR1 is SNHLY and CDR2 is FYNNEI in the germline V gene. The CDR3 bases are TGTGCCAGCAGTGAAGGTCACTCCACAGATACGCAGTATTTT. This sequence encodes CASSEGHSTDTQYF.

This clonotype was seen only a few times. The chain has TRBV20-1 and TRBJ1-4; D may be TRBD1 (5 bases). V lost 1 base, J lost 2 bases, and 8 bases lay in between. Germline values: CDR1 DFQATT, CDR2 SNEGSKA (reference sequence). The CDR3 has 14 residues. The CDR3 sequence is CSARVGDTNEKLFF. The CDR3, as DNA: TGCAGTGCTAGAGTGGGGGATACTAATGAAAAACTGTTTTTT.

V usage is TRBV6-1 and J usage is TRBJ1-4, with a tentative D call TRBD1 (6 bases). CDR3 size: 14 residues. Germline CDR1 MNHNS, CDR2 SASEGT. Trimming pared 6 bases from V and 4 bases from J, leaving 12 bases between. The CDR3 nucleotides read TGTGCCAGCAGGAGGGGGGGCAGTAATGAAAAACTGTTTTTT. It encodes CASRRGGSNEKLFF.

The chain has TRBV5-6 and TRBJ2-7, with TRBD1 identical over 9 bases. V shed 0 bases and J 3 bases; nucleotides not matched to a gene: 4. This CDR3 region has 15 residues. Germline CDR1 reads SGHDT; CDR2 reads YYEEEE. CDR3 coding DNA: TGTGCCAGCAGCTTGGTATCGGGACAGGGCTACGAGCAGTACTTC. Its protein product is CASSLVSGQGYEQYF.

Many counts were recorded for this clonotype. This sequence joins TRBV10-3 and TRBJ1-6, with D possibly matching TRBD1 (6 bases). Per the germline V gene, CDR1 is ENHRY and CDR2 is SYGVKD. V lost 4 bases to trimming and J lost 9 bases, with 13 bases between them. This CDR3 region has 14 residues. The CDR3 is CAISVEGVRSPLHF. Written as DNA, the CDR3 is TGTGCCATCAGTGTTGAGGGGGTACGTTCACCCCTCCACTTT.

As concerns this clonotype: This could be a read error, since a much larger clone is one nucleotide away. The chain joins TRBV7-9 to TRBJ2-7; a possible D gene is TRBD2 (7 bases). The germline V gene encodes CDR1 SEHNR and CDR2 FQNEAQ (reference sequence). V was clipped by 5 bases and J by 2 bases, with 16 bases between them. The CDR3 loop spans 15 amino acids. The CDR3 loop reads CASSRGGRDAYEQYF. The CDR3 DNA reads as TGTGCCAGCAGCCGCGGGGGCAGGGACGCCTACGAGCAGTACTTC.

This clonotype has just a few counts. The CDR3 coding sequence is TGTGCCAGTAGTCCGGTTGGACTAGTAGGGTATGGCTACACCTTC. Residues: CASSPVGLVGYGYTF. The rearrangement joins TRBV19 to TRBJ1-2; D not resolved. The V and J ends lost 5 bases and 5 bases respectively, with 18 bases between them. Germline values: CDR1 LNHDA, CDR2 SQIVND (reference sequence). This CDR3 comprises 15 residues.

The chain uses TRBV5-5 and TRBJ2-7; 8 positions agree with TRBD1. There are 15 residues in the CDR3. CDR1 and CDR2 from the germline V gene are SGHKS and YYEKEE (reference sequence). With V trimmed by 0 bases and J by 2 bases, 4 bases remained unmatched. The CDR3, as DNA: TGTGCCAGCAGCTTGGGTATGACAGGGGCCTACGAGCAGTACTTC. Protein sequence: CASSLGMTGAYEQYF.